This T cell receptor beta chain derives from a study of OX40 agonist ivuxolimab in advanced cancers. The CDR3 is made up of 14 amino acids. V lost 4 bases and J 5 bases, leaving 15 bases between the germline ends. Germline V lookup: CDR1 SEHNR, CDR2 FQNEAQ (reference sequence). The data were produced by immunoSEQ multiplex PCR, yet TCRdb's version contains in-frame clones alone and is incomplete. The sample contains tens of thousands of clones, approximately 89% of which appear only once. The material was CD4+ or CD8+ T cells sorted from blood, obtained in a trial of the OX40 agonist ivuxolimab. This sequence originates from an adult with an advanced solid tumor such as melanoma, head and neck, liver or kidney cancer. The chain is built from TRBV7-9 and TRBJ2-7, with TRBD2 as a possible D gene (5 bases). The CDR3 loop reads CASSSLVQADEQYF. In DNA, the CDR3 is TGTGCCAGCAGCTCACTAGTTCAAGCCGACGAGCAGTACTTC. Full variable domain (remainder filled in from reference TRBV7-9 and TRBJ2-7): DTGVSQNPRHKITKRGQNVTFRCDPISEHNRLYWYRQTLGQGPEFLTYFQNEAQLEKSRLLSDRFSAERPKGSFSTLEIQRTEQGDSAMYLCASSSLVQADEQYFGPGTRLTVT.